The source of this T cell receptor (beta chain) is a study of human T cells and chemical hapten exposure. Study background: A roughly 2 cm by roughly 2 cm inner upper arm patch received 2% DPC for sensitization. After 6 days, upper back 0.01% DPC patch tests were scored.

The CDR3 is 16 residues long. V was clipped by 4 bases and J by 5 bases; unmatched bases: 12. One entry per CDR3 protein results from TCRdb running MiXCR on the RACE reads. The sample yields around 300,000 distinct CDR3 sequences, approximately 5.8% seen once. Indicated time point: pre-sensitization, week 0. Treatment: therapeutic diphenylcyclopropenone sensitization with weekly scalp DPC. Venepuncture was done earlier than the placement of each patch test. Every donor had alopecia and was 18 to 70 years old; all were suitable for DPC. In its sample, this clonotype was seen many times. Sequences were derived from whole blood, sampled in connection with sensitization to the hapten diphenylcyclopropenone (DPC). This TCR derives from a woman younger than 35 with alopecia areata. Some clones in this sample may be carry-over from other donors' samples. J is TRBJ2-5 and V is TRBV12-3 or TRBV12-4; 8 nucleotides align to TRBD1. The CDR3: CASSSGRQGSKETQYF. The CDR3 DNA follows: TGTGCCAGCAGTTCAGGACGACAGGGGTCTAAGGAGACCCAGTACTTC.